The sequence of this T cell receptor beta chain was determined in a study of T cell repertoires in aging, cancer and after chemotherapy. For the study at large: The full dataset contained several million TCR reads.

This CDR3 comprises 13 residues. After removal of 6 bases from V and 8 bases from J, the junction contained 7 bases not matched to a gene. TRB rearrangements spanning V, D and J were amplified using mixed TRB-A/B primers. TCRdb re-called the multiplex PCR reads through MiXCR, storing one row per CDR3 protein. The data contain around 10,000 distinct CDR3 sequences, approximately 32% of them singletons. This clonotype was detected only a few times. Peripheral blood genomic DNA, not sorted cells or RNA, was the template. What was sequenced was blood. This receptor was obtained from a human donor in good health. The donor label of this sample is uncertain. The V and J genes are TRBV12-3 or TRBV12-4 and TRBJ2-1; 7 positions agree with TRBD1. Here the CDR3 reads CASSYRDRDEQFF. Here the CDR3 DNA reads TGTGCCAGCAGCTACCGTGACAGGGATGAGCAGTTCTTC.